The 20 T cell receptor beta chains presented below share a single source sample, sequenced in a study of vaccination effects on CD4 cells after COVID-19. Expansion of antigen-specific CD4+ T cells with viral peptide pools was carried out by the ViraFEST assay before sequencing. Investigators separated out CD4+ T cells once more than nine days of culture had passed. Antigen specificity for these receptors is unknown. The table came from immunoSEQ multiplex PCR; TCRdb's copy has only in-frame clones and leaves some out. The sample includes tens of thousands of clones, roughly 80% of them seen just once. The material was CD4+ T cells from PBMCs cultured with HCoV-229E spike peptides, obtained before COVID-19 vaccination. The receptors shown here come from a human donor who received a COVID-19 vaccine.

The chain employs TRBV12-3 or TRBV12-4 and TRBJ2-3; 8 bases are shared with TRBD1. Unmatched junction bases numbered 9, after V lost 1 base and J lost 15 bases. This CDR3 comprises 13 residues. This chain's CDR3 is CASSLESGTGVYF. Written as DNA, the CDR3 is TGTGCCAGCAGTTTAGAGTCTGGGACAGGTGTATATTTT.

This chain joins TRBV27 and TRBJ1-6; D unclear. This CDR3 is built from 15 residues. Germline CDR1 MNHEY, CDR2 SMNVEV (reference sequence). Trimming shortened V by 6 bases and J by 0 bases, and 9 bases separated the two germline ends. The CDR3 DNA is TGTGCCAGCAGAGTGACGTACTCCTATAATTCACCCCTCCACTTT. This translates into CASRVTYSYNSPLHF.

J is TRBJ2-3 and V is TRBV2; tentatively, D is TRBD1 (6 bases). Germline CDR1 reads SNHLY; CDR2 reads FYNNEI. Trimming shortened V by 6 bases and J by 3 bases, and 16 bases separated the two germline ends. CDR3 length: 15 residues. The CDR3 nucleotides are TGTGCCAGCAGGTTCAGGGGCGGAAATACAGATACGCAGTATTTT. The encoded protein is CASRFRGGNTDTQYF.

The chain uses TRBV5-4 and TRBJ2-1; D gene unclear. This CDR3 region has 13 residues. The V and J ends lost 0 bases and 3 bases respectively, with 4 bases between them. Germline V gives CDR1 SGHNT, CDR2 YYREEE (reference sequence). This CDR3 reads CASSLDSYNEQFF. The CDR3 DNA follows: TGTGCCAGCAGCTTGGACAGCTACAATGAGCAGTTCTTC.

The rearrangement uses TRBV28 and TRBJ1-2; 9 nucleotides match TRBD1. Germline V CDR1 and CDR2: MDHEN, SYDVKM. CDR3 size: 18 residues. Trimming cost V 2 bases and J 0 bases; bases outside gene matches: 10. The CDR3 DNA is TGTGCCAGCAGTTTACCTTTACCCGGGACAGGGCCTAACTATGGCTACACCTTC. This sequence encodes CASSLPLPGTGPNYGYTF.

The rearrangement uses TRBV14 and TRBJ2-3; perhaps TRBD2 as D (7 bases). CDR1 SGHDN and CDR2 FVKESK come from the germline V gene. The CDR3 covers 16 residues. V was cut by 1 base and J by 6 bases, with 17 bases left in between. The CDR3 region is CASSQVAGAPSDTQYF. CDR3 bases: TGTGCCAGCAGCCAAGTTGCGGGGGCCCCCTCTGATACGCAGTATTTT.

This clone has only a few counts. In nucleotides, the CDR3 is TGTGCCAGCAGCGTACGACAGGGGCACGAGCAGTACGTC. Residues: CASSVRQGHEQYV. V is TRBV7-2 and J is TRBJ2-7, with TRBD1 matching 8 bases. The germline gives CDR1 SGHTA, CDR2 FQGNSA. V shed 5 bases, J shed 5 bases, and the junction held 5 bases outside the gene matches. This CDR3 spans 13 amino acids.

The rearrangement links TRBV29-1 to TRBJ2-3; D gene ambiguous. Germline-derived CDR1 and CDR2 are SQVTM and ANQGSEA. The V gene lost 7 bases and the J gene lost 4 bases, with 9 bases spanning the gap. CDR3 length equals 11 residues. This chain's CDR3 is CSAYSPDTQYF. In DNA, the CDR3 is TGCAGCGCGTATTCCCCAGATACGCAGTATTTT.

The chain uses TRBV4-2 and TRBJ2-1; 14 nucleotides agree with TRBD2. J gave up 7 bases and V 4 bases, and 12 bases lay outside the gene matches. CDR1 and CDR2 from the germline V gene are LGHNA and YNFKEQ. The CDR3 totals 18 residues. Here the CDR3 reads CASSLRLAGGPLGNEQFF. CDR3 sequence (DNA): TGTGCCAGCAGCCTTCGACTAGCGGGGGGGCCTCTGGGGAATGAGCAGTTCTTC.

The rearrangement joins TRBV6-5 to TRBJ2-5; D unclear. Trimming stripped 2 bases from V and 1 base from J, with 11 bases between. From germline, CDR1 is MNHEY and CDR2 SVGAGI. This CDR3 has 15 residues. The CDR3 region is CASSYRPAPQETQYF. In DNA, the CDR3 is TGTGCCAGCAGTTACAGACCCGCTCCCCAAGAGACCCAGTACTTC.

This clone was detected only a few times. J is TRBJ2-2 and V is TRBV6-1; D may be TRBD1 or TRBD2 (5 bases each). The V and J ends lost 3 bases and 8 bases respectively, with 16 bases between them. Germline assignment: CDR1 MNHNS and CDR2 SASEGT. The CDR3 runs to 15 residues. The CDR3 DNA follows: TGTGCCAGCAGTGATAGGGACGGGCGAAGGGGGGAGCTGTTTTTT. It yields the protein CASSDRDGRRGELFF.

The CDR3, as DNA: TGTGCCAGCAGTTTAGCGTTCCAAGAGACCCAGTACTTC. Its protein product is CASSLAFQETQYF. This sequence joins TRBV12-3 or TRBV12-4 and TRBJ2-5; D not certain. The CDR3 totals 13 residues. Deletions cut 0 bases from V and 1 base from J, with 3 bases between.

V and J are TRBV6-1 and TRBJ1-1; D remains ambiguous. Germline V gene sequence: CDR1 MNHNS, CDR2 SASEGT. With 3 bases removed from V and 5 bases from J, the gap between germline ends came to 13 bases. The CDR3 loop spans 14 amino acids. The CDR3 protein is CASSEFRMWTEAFF. The CDR3 nucleotides read TGTGCCAGCAGTGAGTTTCGGATGTGGACTGAAGCTTTCTTT.

V gene TRBV5-1 combines with J gene TRBJ1-1; D not certain. The CDR3 length is 15 residues. V shed 0 bases and J shed 4 bases, with 13 bases lying between them. Germline-derived CDR1 and CDR2 are SGHRS and YFSETQ. DNA of the CDR3: TGCGCCAGCAGCTTGGATCCGGGGATATTCACTGAAGCTTTCTTT. Its protein is CASSLDPGIFTEAFF. Filled out from reference TRBV5-1 and TRBJ1-1, the complete variable domain reads KAGVTQTPRYLIKTRGQQVTLSCSPISGHRSVSWYQQTPGQGLQFLFEYFSETQRNKGNFPGRFSGRQFSNSRSEMNVSTLELGDSALYLCASSLDPGIFTEAFFGQGTRLTVV.

The chain is built from TRBV24-1 and TRBJ1-2; 7 bases agree with TRBD1. This CDR3 is built from 15 residues. Germline V gene data show CDR1 as KGHDR and CDR2 as SFDVKD. Trimming at V came to 3 bases and at J to 4 bases, leaving 7 bases not matched to a gene. The CDR3 loop reads CATSDETDRAYGYTF. The DNA of the CDR3 is TGTGCCACCAGTGATGAAACCGACAGGGCCTATGGCTACACCTTC.

The chain is built from TRBV5-5 and TRBJ1-1; D is undetermined. V was pared by 0 bases and J by 4 bases, with 10 bases between. Germline V gene sequence: CDR1 SGHKS, CDR2 YYEKEE (reference sequence). The CDR3 loop spans 14 amino acids. The DNA of the CDR3 is TGTGCCAGCAGCTTGGCCGTTGGGGTCACTGAAGCTTTCTTT. This sequence encodes CASSLAVGVTEAFF.

The rearrangement uses TRBV6-5 and TRBJ1-1; TRBD1 is a possible D gene (5 bases). CDR3 length: 15 residues. The germline V gene encodes CDR1 MNHEY and CDR2 SVGAGI. V was pared by 6 bases and J by 4 bases, with 18 bases between. The CDR3 loop reads CASRSGGVEFTEAFF. CDR3 coding DNA: TGTGCCAGCAGGTCCGGAGGGGTGGAATTCACTGAAGCTTTCTTT.

The chain is built from TRBV6-2 or TRBV6-3 and TRBJ2-3; D uncertain. V was pared by 5 bases and J by 7 bases, with 10 bases between. CDR1 MNHEY and CDR2 SVGEGT come from the germline V gene. The CDR3 is made up of 12 amino acids. CDR3 bases: TGTGCCAGCAGTGCGACCCCGTATACGCAGTATTTT. The encoded protein is CASSATPYTQYF.

The V call is TRBV11-2, the J call TRBJ1-5; no firm D call. Trimming left V 3 bases short and J 5 bases short, with 5 bases between. CDR3 size: 12 residues. Germline V lookup: CDR1 SGHAT, CDR2 FQNNGV. The CDR3 spells CASSFLDQPQHF. For the CDR3, the DNA is TGTGCCAGCAGCTTTTTGGATCAGCCCCAGCATTTT. The whole variable domain, filled in from reference TRBV11-2 and TRBJ1-5, reads EAGVAQSPRYKIIEKRQSVAFWCNPISGHATLYWYQQILGQGPKLLIQFQNNGVVDDSQLPKDRFSAERLKGVDSTLKIQPAKLEDSAVYLCASSFLDQPQHFGDGTRLSIL.

This clone was detected a few times. The chain recombines TRBV11-2 with TRBJ1-1; D is ambiguous. Trimming took off 0 bases at V and 1 base at J, with 18 bases between the two ends. Per germline, CDR1 SGHAT and CDR2 FQNNGV. The CDR3 has 18 residues. The chain's CDR3 is CASSLDRLGSLANTEAFF. In DNA form, the CDR3 reads TGTGCCAGCAGCTTAGATCGCTTAGGGTCGCTGGCGAACACTGAAGCTTTCTTT.